The TCR beta chain under discussion was sequenced for a study of shared clonotypes between healthy human individuals. Naive CD8 populations comprised CD45RO-negative cells positively selected for CCR7, excluding terminally differentiated effector memory CD45RA+ cells. Germline V gene lookup returns CDR1 SEHNR and CDR2 FQNEAQ (reference sequence). This CDR3 has 16 residues. The ends lost 5 bases at V and 3 bases at J; junction bases unmatched: 11. Only one count was recorded for this clone. The protocol was immunoSEQ multiplex PCR, while the TCRdb copy is restricted to in-frame clones and leaves out a portion. The sample records hundreds of thousands of clones, roughly 95% being singletons.

The chain uses TRBV7-9 and TRBJ2-7; 9 bases agree with TRBD2. The sample was naive CD8+ T cells sorted from blood. This receptor was identified in a woman aged 30 to 39 in good health. The CDR3 reads CASSPPPAGGFYEQYF. CDR3 nucleotide sequence: TGTGCCAGCAGCCCCCCCCCAGCGGGAGGTTTCTACGAGCAGTACTTC.